Following are 23 T cell receptor beta chains from one sample sequenced in a study of PD-1 blockade in classical Hodgkin lymphoma. No patient escaped relapse after autologous stem cell transplantation, and brentuximab vedotin exposure varied. This table comes from immunoSEQ multiplex PCR, and its TCRdb copy is limited to in-frame clones, with some not included. The repertoire holds 35,000 to 45,000 clones, with approximately 72% as singletons. Sequenced here: peripheral blood mononuclear cells (PBMCs), sampled before the second cycle of nivolumab. The receptors derive from a human donor with classical Hodgkin lymphoma.

The table lists this clone with a few counts. CDR3 residues: CASREQGSYEKLFF. The CDR3 region has the DNA TGTGCCAGCAGGGAACAGGGTTCCTATGAAAAACTGTTTTTT. The chain recombines TRBV2 with TRBJ1-4; D is possibly TRBD1 (6 bases). This CDR3 region has 14 residues. From germline, CDR1 is SNHLY and CDR2 FYNNEI. V was clipped by 6 bases and J by 6 bases, with 14 bases between them.

This clone occurred once. This rearrangement joins TRBV29-1 to TRBJ1-2; unclear D gene. Germline CDR1 and CDR2: SQVTM and ANQGSEA. Trimming removed 0 bases from V and 5 bases from J, with 13 bases in between. The CDR3 spans 14 residues. The CDR3 spells CSVEEHRVTYGYTF. In DNA form, the CDR3 reads TGCAGCGTTGAAGAACACCGGGTGACGTATGGCTACACCTTC.

The rearrangement links TRBV19 to TRBJ2-1; 9 bases are a match to TRBD1. This CDR3 region has 17 residues. Trimming took 5 bases from V and 2 from J; bases not matched to a gene: 10. Germline lookup yields CDR1 LNHDA and CDR2 SQIVND (reference sequence). The CDR3 sequence is CASSLPGTGNPYNEQFF. CDR3 bases: TGTGCCAGTAGTCTACCCGGGACAGGGAACCCCTACAATGAGCAGTTCTTC.

This clone was seen just once. The chain is built from TRBV7-2 and TRBJ2-6; D gene ambiguous. The V end lost 1 base, the J end lost 1 base, and 11 bases lay between the germline ends. Germline V gene lookup returns CDR1 SGHTA and CDR2 FQGNSA. This CDR3 is 17 amino acids long. The CDR3 reads CASSLGWELSGANVLTF. DNA for the CDR3: TGTGCCAGCAGCTTAGGGTGGGAACTGTCTGGGGCCAACGTCCTGACTTTC.

The rearrangement links TRBV27 to TRBJ2-7; either TRBD1 or TRBD2 may supply D (5 bases each). The V end lost 4 bases, the J end lost 2 bases, and 12 bases lay between the germline ends. The CDR3 sequence is 14 residues long. CDR1 is MNHEY and CDR2 is SMNVEV in the germline V gene (reference sequence). CDR3 residues: CASSSPGPPYEQYF. CDR3 nucleotides: TGTGCCAGCAGTTCGCCGGGACCTCCCTACGAGCAGTACTTC.

This chain joins TRBV18 and TRBJ2-2, with unresolved D. Germline loops: CDR1 KGHSH, CDR2 LQKENI. V gave up 4 bases and J gave up 7 bases, with 10 bases separating them. The CDR3 extends over 13 amino acids. CDR3 in amino acids: CASSQKTDGELFF. CDR3 nucleotides: TGTGCCAGCTCACAAAAGACTGACGGGGAGCTGTTTTTT.

V is TRBV4-3 and J is TRBJ1-5; 7 nucleotides line up with TRBD1. J gave up 7 bases and V 4 bases, and 7 bases lay outside the gene matches. Germline CDR1 reads LGHNA; CDR2 reads YSLEER. This CDR3 spans 14 amino acids. CDR3 residues: CASSPYRGRQPQHF. The CDR3, as DNA: TGCGCCAGCAGCCCGTACAGGGGCAGGCAGCCCCAGCATTTT.

V is TRBV7-8 and J is TRBJ2-2; 9 bases align to TRBD2. J gave up 6 bases and V 6 bases, and 8 bases lay outside the gene matches. CDR3 length: 15 residues. The V gene's germline CDR1 is SGHVS and CDR2 FQNEAQ. The CDR3: CASRLSTSGSGELFF. DNA for the CDR3: TGTGCCAGCAGACTCTCTACTAGCGGGTCCGGGGAGCTGTTTTTT.

This clone showed up just once. Compared with germline, one end of the junction differs, possibly owing to a read error. The chain recombines TRBV6-4 with TRBJ2-7, with 10 bases fitting TRBD2. The CDR3 covers 9 residues. Germline CDR1 reads MRHNA; CDR2 reads SNTAGT. The CDR3 nucleotides are TGTGCCAGCGGACTAGCGGTCCCCTTC. Amino acids: CASGLAVPF.

This chain links TRBV9 with TRBJ2-7; 10 nucleotides match TRBD1. The CDR3 is 13 residues long. Germline lookup yields CDR1 SGDLS and CDR2 YYNGEE. Germline trimming cut 0 bases from V and 6 bases from J; bases unmatched to any gene: 0. As DNA, the CDR3 is TGTGCCAGCAGCGTAGGACAGGGGGCCGAGCAGTACTTC. Protein: CASSVGQGAEQYF.

J is TRBJ2-5 and V is TRBV27, with 7 bases lining up with TRBD1. Losses at the gene ends were 6 bases for V and 5 bases for J; bases not matched to a gene: 12. CDR3 length: 15 residues. Germline CDR1 MNHEY, CDR2 SMNVEV (reference sequence). The CDR3 reads CASSLRAGGRETQYF. DNA for the CDR3: TGTGCCAGCAGCCTCCGGGCAGGGGGTCGGGAGACCCAGTACTTC.

The chain recombines TRBV19 with TRBJ1-6; D unresolved. The V end lost 7 bases, the J end lost 10 bases, and 17 bases lay between the germline ends. The CDR3 totals 14 residues. Germline CDR1 reads LNHDA; CDR2 reads SQIVND (reference sequence). CDR3 bases: TGTGCCAGTATGGTTGGACGGATCGGATCACCCCTCCACTTT. Protein: CASMVGRIGSPLHF.

The chain couples TRBV5-1 to TRBJ2-7, with TRBD1 identical over 9 bases. The length of the CDR3 is 14 residues. The germline CDR1 and CDR2 sequences are SGHRS and YFSETQ. Unmatched junction bases numbered 1, after V lost 0 bases and J lost 3 bases. As DNA, the CDR3 is TGCGCCAGCAGCTTGGGGGGACAGGGCTACGAGCAGTACTTC. Its protein is CASSLGGQGYEQYF.

This chain links TRBV6-5 with TRBJ1-2; TRBD1 is a possible D gene (5 bases). This CDR3 is 12 amino acids long. Germline V gene data show CDR1 as MNHEY and CDR2 as SVGAGI. The germline V and J ends were trimmed by 4 bases and 7 bases, with 10 bases remaining between them. The DNA of the CDR3 is TGTGCCAGCAGTTTCGGGACGGTTGGCTACACCTTC. It yields the protein CASSFGTVGYTF.

The chain links TRBV28 to TRBJ2-5, with TRBD1 identical over 7 bases. Unmatched junction bases numbered 9, after V lost 6 bases and J lost 2 bases. The CDR3 has 15 residues. Germline V gene sequence: CDR1 MDHEN, CDR2 SYDVKM. CDR3 DNA: TGTGCCAGCAGCGACCCGGACAGGCATCAAGAGACCCAGTACTTC. Its protein is CASSDPDRHQETQYF.

A remark on this clone: Distinct nucleotide sequences in the sample also encode this CDR3. The chain has TRBV7-9 and TRBJ1-5, with TRBD1 matching 7 bases. There are 14 residues in the CDR3. Per the germline V gene, CDR1 is SEHNR and CDR2 is FQNEAQ (reference sequence). Losses at the gene ends were 1 base for V and 5 bases for J; bases not matched to a gene: 2. CDR3 DNA sequence: TGTGCCAGCAGCTTAGGGGGGACAGATCAGCCCCAGCATTTT. Its protein is CASSLGGTDQPQHF.

This clone occurred once. The V call is TRBV6-1, the J call TRBJ2-2; no definite D call. Germline V gene lookup returns CDR1 MNHNS and CDR2 SASEGT. CDR3 length: 14 amino acids. V gave up 1 base and J gave up 5 bases, with 8 bases separating them. The CDR3 nucleotides are TGTGCCAGCAGTGAAGTTCTCATTACCGGGGAGCTGTTTTTT. Translated, it gives CASSEVLITGELFF.

The gene calls are TRBV10-3 and TRBJ1-1; D not resolved. The length of the CDR3 is 13 residues. V lost 3 bases to trimming and J lost 7 bases, with 12 bases between them. The V gene's germline CDR1 is ENHRY and CDR2 SYGVKD. In DNA, the CDR3 is TGTGCCATCAGTGACGTCGGGAGGGATGAAGCTTTCTTT. Protein product: CAISDVGRDEAFF.

This clone is a singleton in its sample. This chain joins TRBV30 and TRBJ1-4; no definite D call. The CDR3 length is 13 residues. V dropped 1 base and J dropped 1 base, with 4 bases sitting between them. The germline gives CDR1 GTSNPN, CDR2 SVGIG (reference sequence). The CDR3 nucleotides are TGTGCCTGGAGTGGGGGAACTAATGAAAAACTGTTTTTT. It translates to CAWSGGTNEKLFF.

This clone is medium-sized in the sample. The J gene is TRBJ2-7, the V gene TRBV27, with D perhaps assigned TRBD1 or TRBD2 (5 bases each). CDR1 is MNHEY, CDR2 SMNVEV, per germline (reference sequence). V was shortened by 9 bases and J by 4 bases, with 16 bases between the two germline ends. The CDR3 totals 13 residues. Here the CDR3 DNA reads TGTGCCAGTTCCGGGACGGCACTATACGAGCAGTACTTC. Translating gives CASSGTALYEQYF.

To note about this clone: Mismatch with germline at one junction end may stem from a read error. This chain connects TRBV18 to TRBJ2-1; 7 bases map to TRBD1. From germline, CDR1 is KGHSH and CDR2 LQKENI. The CDR3 extends over 15 amino acids. The chain's CDR3 is CASSPQGLLVNEQFF. CDR3 bases: TGTGCCAGCTCGCCACAGGGGCTATTAGTCAATGAGCAGTTCTTC.

This clone was detected a few times. This chain connects TRBV7-8 to TRBJ1-1; perhaps TRBD1 as D (5 bases). CDR1 is SGHVS and CDR2 is FQNEAQ in the germline V gene. V lost 0 bases to trimming and J lost 4 bases, with 12 bases between them. The CDR3 has 15 residues. CDR3 amino acids: CASSLAVYGGTEAFF. The CDR3 nucleotides are TGTGCCAGCAGCTTAGCGGTATACGGGGGCACTGAAGCTTTCTTT.

The rearrangement uses TRBV7-9 and TRBJ2-5, with TRBD2 identical over 10 bases. Germline V gene sequence: CDR1 SEHNR, CDR2 FQNEAQ (reference sequence). This CDR3 has 14 residues. V lost 1 base, J lost 7 bases, and 3 bases stayed unmatched. Here the CDR3 DNA reads TGTGCCAGCAGCTTAGTACTAGCGGGGTGGACCCAGTACTTC. It yields the protein CASSLVLAGWTQYF.